This record looks at one TCR beta chain sequence and its context. At least ten counts were recorded for this clonotype. Its recognized antigen is unknown. Base qualities were left out, and no much larger clone turns up one base away. The record originates from a study of identical twins (dated by TCRdb to the mid-2010s). In terms of the full investigation: TCR alpha and beta repertoires from monozygotic twins, unrelated adults of various ages and cord blood were deep-sequenced to test whether fetal clonotypes persist. To rule out contamination, the twin experiments were replicated at different times with different library preparation protocols. General study outcomes and caveats: Zero-insertion analyses could be partly confounded by invariant T cells such as MAIT and iNKT, though diverse VJ usage argued against such confounding for most clonotypes. Out-of-frame TCR alpha sharing in monozygotic twins was systematically underestimated by recombination models, whereas sharing between unrelated individuals was in agreement with the recombination models. Because the same donors could not be followed over many years, the conclusions relied on cross-sectional statistical analysis. Excess twin sharing in beta out-of-frame sequences was weaker because fewer shared sequences lowered the signal-to-noise ratio. Compared with coincidental sharing between unrelated individuals, an excess of low generation-probability sequences was observed among out-of-frame TCR alpha sequences shared between twins. Fewer insertions were carried by abundant cord blood beta clonotypes, a similar but weaker trend appeared in young adult naive repertoires, and no such trend appeared in memory repertoires.

Library prep was done by 5' RACE. The sequencing machine was an Illumina HiSeq 2000. A universal primer binding site was added through template switching, and the final cDNA carried a unique molecular identifier so that TCR cDNA molecules could be counted accurately. First-strand cDNA for TCR alpha and beta chains was synthesized from specific primers in the conserved constant-segment region. To control for contamination, every cDNA library was double barcoded, receiving both a SMART-Mk sample barcode and Illumina barcodes. TruSeq adapter sequences and Illumina sample barcodes were added in two successive PCR steps. The TCR alpha and beta cDNA libraries were sequenced on the Illumina HiSeq platform using custom primers. As for the authors' bioinformatics: Raw reads were processed with MiGEC to extract unique molecular identifiers, and MiXCR was used to determine CDR3 positions. Recombination models were inferred per individual with the repgenHMM and IGoR tools using an EM algorithm. Shared clonotype analysis was performed with the tcR package in R, normalizing sharing by the product of cloneset sizes. Out-of-frame nonproductive sequences were analyzed to study raw recombination free of thymic and clonal selection effects. The raw public reads went through TCRdb reprocessing: fastp at Q25, MiXCR clone calling, in-frame beta chains kept. Rows are unified per CDR3 protein, each entry keeping the most common DNA and genes. The V and J calls shown here were made by TCRdb, not taken from the authors' results. The sample table lists a few hundred thousand distinct CDR3 sequences, just under 10% of them with a count of one. Of the sample, approximately 3.2% is held by the ten largest clones.

All donors were healthy Caucasians. Three pairs of female monozygotic twins, all aged about 18 to 29 years, made up the twin cohort. RNA for TCR libraries was isolated from peripheral blood mononuclear cells. CDR1 and CDR2 (LGHNA, YSLEER) derive from the germline V gene. Its CDR3 holds 15 amino acids, cysteine through phenylalanine. Only CDR3 DNA remains: 45 bases, in frame from the first base. V and J are trimmed by 4 bases and 2 bases, and the gene matches miss 6 bases of the junction. In addition, the sample was reused for a study of yellow fever vaccine responses in identical twins. Drawing on the second study: According to the authors, in identical twins the way T cells responded to vaccination appeared partly convergent and partly personalized. Focusing on identical twins, the study followed the T cell clones that responded to the vaccine, and did so with precision.

This receptor was identified in a young woman in good health. What was sequenced was PBMCs. The chain was built from TRBV4-3 and TRBJ1-2, with 8 middle bases fitting TRBD1. The sequence in DNA is TGCGCCAGCAGCCCGGCGGACAGGGAGAACTATGGCTACACCTTC. This yields the protein CASSPADRENYGYTF.